Following are 16 T cell receptor beta chains from one sample sequenced in a study of cytomegalovirus exposure and HLA in healthy donors. A multiplex PCR was run with 60 Vbeta primers and 13 Jbeta primers. Some clones are missing from TCRdb's copy, which holds only in-frame ones; the method was immunoSEQ multiplex PCR. Of 130,000 to 150,000 clones listed, roughly 80% are singletons. The sample taken for sequencing was PBMCs. The origin of the receptors is a man between 18 and 29 years old in good health and CMV-seronegative.

The gene calls are TRBV4-3 and TRBJ1-2, with 9 bases matching TRBD1. V shed 1 base, J shed 2 bases, and the junction held 2 bases outside the gene matches. Germline CDR1 LGHNA, CDR2 YSLEER. The CDR3 is made up of 15 amino acids. The CDR3 DNA follows: TGCGCCAGCAGCCAAGGTGGGACAGGGAACTATGGCTACACCTTC. It translates to CASSQGGTGNYGYTF.

The chain couples TRBV7-8 to TRBJ1-1; 8 bases fit TRBD1. Trimming cost V 6 bases and J 1 base; bases outside gene matches: 4. Germline loops: CDR1 SGHVS, CDR2 FQNEAQ. The CDR3 spans 14 residues. CDR3 in DNA: TGTGCCAGCAGAGGGACAGGTTGGAACACTGAAGCTTTCTTT. Translation gives CASRGTGWNTEAFF.

This clone came up a few times. The V and J genes are TRBV6-1 and TRBJ1-4; D is uncertain. The germline V and J ends were trimmed by 8 bases and 1 base, with 8 bases remaining between them. Germline CDR1 MNHNS, CDR2 SASEGT. The CDR3 consists of 13 residues. The CDR3 DNA is TGTGCCAGCGAGAGAGGAACTAATGAAAAACTGTTTTTT. Its protein product is CASERGTNEKLFF.

CDR3 sequence (DNA): TGTGCCAGCAGTGTGTCCAGATTCTTCTCCTACGAGCAGTACTTC. It yields the protein CASSVSRFFSYEQYF. The chain combines TRBV27 with TRBJ2-7; D gene uncertain. V gave up 5 bases and J gave up 0 bases, with 14 bases separating them. Germline V lookup: CDR1 MNHEY, CDR2 SMNVEV (reference sequence). The CDR3 has 15 amino acids.

The chain links TRBV11-1 to TRBJ2-7; TRBD2 agrees at 7 bases. The germline V gene encodes CDR1 SGHAT and CDR2 FQDESV (reference sequence). The CDR3 has 14 residues. V lost 5 bases to trimming and J lost 4 bases; unmatched junction nucleotides: 8. CDR3: CASSPGLAAYEQYF. In nucleotides, the CDR3 is TGTGCCAGCAGCCCTGGTCTAGCGGCTTACGAGCAGTACTTC.

The chain links TRBV30 to TRBJ2-3; maybe TRBD1 (5 bases). This CDR3 is built from 14 residues. Trimming took off 0 bases at V and 2 bases at J, with 9 bases between the two ends. CDR1 is GTSNPN and CDR2 is SVGIG in the germline V gene (reference sequence). In DNA form, the CDR3 reads TGTGCCTGGAGTGTCAGGGTTCCCACAGATACGCAGTATTTT. Amino acid sequence: CAWSVRVPTDTQYF.

The rearrangement joins TRBV4-2 to TRBJ2-7, with 9 bases that match TRBD1. Per germline, CDR1 LGHNA and CDR2 YNFKEQ. The CDR3 spans 16 residues. V trimming: 0 bases; J trimming: 2 bases; junction bases outside the gene matches: 5. CDR3 sequence: CASSQEGTGLPYEQYF. The CDR3 DNA sequence: TGTGCCAGCAGCCAAGAGGGGACAGGGCTCCCCTACGAGCAGTACTTC.

This sequence joins TRBV2 and TRBJ2-7; TRBD2 matches at 9 bases. The CDR3 is made up of 13 amino acids. CDR1 is SNHLY, CDR2 FYNNEI, per germline. With V trimmed by 7 bases and J by 3 bases, 4 bases remained unmatched. The CDR3 loop is CASTWTSDYEQYF. CDR3 in DNA: TGTGCCAGCACTTGGACTAGCGACTACGAGCAGTACTTC.

J is TRBJ1-1 and V is TRBV18; the D gene is possibly TRBD1 (5 bases). V was clipped by 2 bases and J by 3 bases, with 10 bases between them. The germline CDR1 and CDR2 sequences are KGHSH and LQKENI. The CDR3 spans 14 residues. Here the CDR3 reads CASSPSSGDTEAFF. In DNA form, the CDR3 reads TGTGCCAGCTCACCATCGTCGGGGGACACTGAAGCTTTCTTT.

The chain links TRBV29-1 to TRBJ1-4, with a tentative D call TRBD1 (6 bases). There are 13 residues in the CDR3. Germline V gene lookup returns CDR1 SQVTM and CDR2 ANQGSEA. Deletions cut 6 bases from V and 8 bases from J, with 16 bases between. The CDR3 reads CSVERSQGEKLFF. The CDR3 bases are TGCAGCGTCGAGCGGTCCCAGGGGGAAAAACTGTTTTTT.

The chain uses TRBV6-1 and TRBJ1-6; no firm D call. CDR3 length: 14 residues. From germline, CDR1 is MNHNS and CDR2 SASEGT. V gave up 6 bases and J gave up 5 bases, with 11 bases separating them. The CDR3: CASRGRGDNSPLHF. The CDR3 DNA reads as TGTGCCAGCAGGGGTCGAGGCGATAATTCACCCCTCCACTTT.

The chain links TRBV29-1 to TRBJ2-7; 9 bases are shared with TRBD1. Germline trimming cut 5 bases from V and 4 bases from J; bases unmatched to any gene: 6. From germline, CDR1 is SQVTM and CDR2 ANQGSEA. This CDR3 is built from 13 residues. The chain's CDR3 is CSVRDRDSYEQYF. The CDR3 nucleotides read TGCAGCGTTCGGGACAGGGATTCTTACGAGCAGTACTTC.

The chain employs TRBV2 and TRBJ1-2, with 7 positions matching TRBD1. V lost 6 bases and J lost 8; bases outside the gene matches: 3. Germline lookup yields CDR1 SNHLY and CDR2 FYNNEI. The CDR3 consists of 11 residues. CDR3 sequence reads: CASRQQGGYTF. The CDR3 nucleotides are TGTGCCAGCAGACAACAGGGGGGCTACACCTTC. Together with reference TRBV2 and TRBJ1-2, the CDR3 gives the full variable domain: EPEVTQTPSHQVTQMGQEVILRCVPISNHLYFYWYRQILGQKVEFLVSFYNNEISEKSEIFDDQFSVERPDGSNFTLKIRSTKLEDSAMYFCASRQQGGYTFGSGTRLTVV.

V gene TRBV28 combines with J gene TRBJ1-2; no clear D gene. V was pared by 3 bases and J by 8 bases, with 10 bases between. The CDR3 is made up of 12 amino acids. Germline lookup yields CDR1 MDHEN and CDR2 SYDVKM. The CDR3 DNA is TGTGCCAGCAGTTTGGTCGGTCGGGGCTACACCTTC. Translating gives CASSLVGRGYTF.

This chain links TRBV9 with TRBJ2-7; TRBD2 might be the D (6 bases). The germline CDR1 and CDR2 sequences are SGDLS and YYNGEE. The CDR3 is made up of 15 amino acids. Trimming pared 0 bases from V and 3 bases from J, leaving 13 bases between. The DNA for the CDR3 is TGTGCCAGCAGCGTAGACGGGACTGGAGACTACGAGCAGTACTTC. Amino acids: CASSVDGTGDYEQYF.

The chain couples TRBV7-8 to TRBJ2-7; 9 bases are a match to TRBD1. V dropped 6 bases and J dropped 4; count of bases not matched to a gene: 16. The CDR3 has 17 residues. The germline gives CDR1 SGHVS, CDR2 FQNEAQ. CDR3 protein: CASRLTSTGTGWYEQYF. CDR3 DNA: TGTGCCAGCAGACTTACTTCGACCGGGACAGGGTGGTACGAGCAGTACTTC.